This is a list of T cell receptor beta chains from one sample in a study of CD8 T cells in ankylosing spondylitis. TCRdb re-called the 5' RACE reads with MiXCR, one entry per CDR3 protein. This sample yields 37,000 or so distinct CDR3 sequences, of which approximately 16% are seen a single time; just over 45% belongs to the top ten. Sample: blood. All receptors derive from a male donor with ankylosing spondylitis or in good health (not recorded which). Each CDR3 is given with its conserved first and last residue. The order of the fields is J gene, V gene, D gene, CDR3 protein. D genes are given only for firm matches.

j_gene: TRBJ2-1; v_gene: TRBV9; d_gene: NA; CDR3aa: CASSVGEYEQFF
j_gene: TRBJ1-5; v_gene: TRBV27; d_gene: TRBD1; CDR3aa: CASGQTGVGREPQHF
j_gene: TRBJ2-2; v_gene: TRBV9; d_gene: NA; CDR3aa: CASSVGRFNGELFF
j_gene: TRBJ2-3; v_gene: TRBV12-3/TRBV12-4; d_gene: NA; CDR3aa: CASSFRGTSTDTQYF
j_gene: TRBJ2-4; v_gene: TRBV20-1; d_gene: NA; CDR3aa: CSARSTPTGIGGIQYF
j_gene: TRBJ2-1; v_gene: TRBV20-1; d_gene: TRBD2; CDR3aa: CSSRTSGRGEQFF
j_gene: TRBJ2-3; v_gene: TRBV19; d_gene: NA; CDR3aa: CASSIGTLLPDTQYF
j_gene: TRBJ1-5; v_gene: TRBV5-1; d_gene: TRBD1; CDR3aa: CASSLDRGGQPQHF
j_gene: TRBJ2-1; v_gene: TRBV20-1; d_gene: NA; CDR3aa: CSASTRPRQFF
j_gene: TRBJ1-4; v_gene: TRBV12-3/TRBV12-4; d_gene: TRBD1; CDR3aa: CASSRTGTGGLNEKLFF
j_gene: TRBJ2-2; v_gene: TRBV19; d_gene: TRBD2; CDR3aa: CASSIASGSSGELFF
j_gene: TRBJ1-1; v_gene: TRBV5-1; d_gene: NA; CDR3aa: CASSLDGQSNTEAFF
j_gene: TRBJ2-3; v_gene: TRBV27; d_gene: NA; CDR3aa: CASSFPGAYTQYF
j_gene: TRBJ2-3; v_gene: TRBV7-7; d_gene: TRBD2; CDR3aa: CASSEGLAGAGDTQYF
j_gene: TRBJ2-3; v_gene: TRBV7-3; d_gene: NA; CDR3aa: CASSPTGGARDTQYF
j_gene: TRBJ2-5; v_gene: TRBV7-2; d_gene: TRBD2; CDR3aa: CASTPGSLAGKETQYF
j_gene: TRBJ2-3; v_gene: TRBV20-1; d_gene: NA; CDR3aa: CSATVDTQYF
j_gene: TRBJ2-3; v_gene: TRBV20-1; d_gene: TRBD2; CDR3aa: CSRLAEPLSTDTQYF
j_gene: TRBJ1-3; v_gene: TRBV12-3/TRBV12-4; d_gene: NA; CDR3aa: CASSQGSVSGNTIYF
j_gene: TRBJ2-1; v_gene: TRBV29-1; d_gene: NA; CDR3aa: CSVVRGYNEQFF
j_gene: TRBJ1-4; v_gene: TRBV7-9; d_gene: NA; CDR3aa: CASSSRSWGEKLFF
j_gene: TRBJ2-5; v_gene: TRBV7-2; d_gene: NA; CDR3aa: CASSLAQGAQETQYF
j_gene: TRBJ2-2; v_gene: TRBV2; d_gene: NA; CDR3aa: CASWTPNTGELFF
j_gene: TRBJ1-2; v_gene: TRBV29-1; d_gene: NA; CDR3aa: CSASDKKGFYYGYTF
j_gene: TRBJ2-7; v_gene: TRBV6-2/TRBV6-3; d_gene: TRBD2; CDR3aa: CASSYRIAGEEQYF
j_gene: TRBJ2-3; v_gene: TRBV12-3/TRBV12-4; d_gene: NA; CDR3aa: CASGVWAQSTDTQYF
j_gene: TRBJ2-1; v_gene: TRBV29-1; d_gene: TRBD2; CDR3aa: CSPRALAGYNEQFF
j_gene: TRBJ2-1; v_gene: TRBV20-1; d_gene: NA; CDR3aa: CSARLGNEQFF
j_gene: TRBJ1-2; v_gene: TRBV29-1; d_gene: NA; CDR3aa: CSVWEGVGYTF
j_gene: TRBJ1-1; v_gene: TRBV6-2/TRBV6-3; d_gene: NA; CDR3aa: CASSGPLNTEAFF
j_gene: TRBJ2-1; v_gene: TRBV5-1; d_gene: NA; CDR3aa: CASSLTRVGYNEQFF
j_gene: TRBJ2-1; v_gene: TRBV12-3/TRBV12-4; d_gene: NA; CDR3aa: CASSFLLADEQFF
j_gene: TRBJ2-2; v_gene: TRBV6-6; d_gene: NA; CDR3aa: CASSYSLEGLDTGELFF
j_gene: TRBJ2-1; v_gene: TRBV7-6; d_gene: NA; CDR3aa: CASSTRDGNEQFF
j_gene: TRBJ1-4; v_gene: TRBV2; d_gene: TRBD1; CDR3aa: CASTQGQLIATNEKLFF
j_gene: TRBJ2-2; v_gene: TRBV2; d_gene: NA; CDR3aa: CASSKERGVGELFF
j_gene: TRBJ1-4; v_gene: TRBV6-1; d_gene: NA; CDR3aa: CASSEEPGRQEKLFF
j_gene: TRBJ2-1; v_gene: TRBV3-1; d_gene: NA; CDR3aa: CASSGRGGNNEQFF
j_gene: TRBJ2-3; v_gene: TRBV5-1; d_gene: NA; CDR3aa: CASSTGSVADTQYF
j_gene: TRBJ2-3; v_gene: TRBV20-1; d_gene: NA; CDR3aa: CSATGGADTQYF
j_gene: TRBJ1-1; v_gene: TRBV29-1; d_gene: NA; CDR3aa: CSVRDGSMNTEAFF
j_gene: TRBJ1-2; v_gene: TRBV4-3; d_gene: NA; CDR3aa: CASSQEHGINYGYTF